Shown below are 26 T cell receptor beta chains from a single sample sequenced in a study of T cell responses to AZD1222 COVID-19 vaccine. Clones were sequenced by immunoSEQ multiplex PCR, and TCRdb holds only the in-frame ones, with some missing. Here the sample spans about 150,000 clones, around 90% being singletons. Source: peripheral blood, taken 28 days after the second AZD1222 dose. The receptor set was obtained from an adult who received the AZD1222 COVID-19 vaccine.

The rearrangement uses TRBV7-2 and TRBJ1-5, with D maybe TRBD1 (5 bases). The CDR3 has 15 residues. The V gene's germline CDR1 is SGHTA and CDR2 FQGNSA. V gave up 6 bases and J gave up 0 bases, with 12 bases separating them. The CDR3 sequence is CASRRGTYSNQPQHF. DNA for the CDR3: TGTGCCAGCAGAAGGGGTACTTATAGCAATCAGCCCCAGCATTTT.

The rearrangement links TRBV4-1 to TRBJ1-5, with 7 bases that match TRBD1. The CDR3 sequence is 17 residues long. The J segment lost 4 bases and the V segment lost 4 bases, leaving 13 bases of the junction unmatched. Germline CDR1 and CDR2: MGHRA and YSYEKL. In DNA form, the CDR3 reads TGCGCCAGCAGCCGGACACGCGCAGGGGGTGTTAATCAGCCCCAGCATTTT. Translating it yields CASSRTRAGGVNQPQHF.

This chain connects TRBV7-8 to TRBJ2-1, with D possibly TRBD2 on 5 matching bases. The length of the CDR3 is 16 residues. CDR1 SGHVS and CDR2 FQNEAQ come from the germline V gene. The V gene lost 0 bases and the J gene lost 8 bases, with 17 bases spanning the gap. The CDR3 DNA reads as TGTGCCAGCAGCTTAGCGTTCCTAGCCCGCCCTGATGAGCAGTTCTTC. Translating gives CASSLAFLARPDEQFF.

This chain uses TRBV5-1 with TRBJ2-1, with TRBD1 as a possible D gene (5 bases). Trimming took off 6 bases at V and 10 bases at J, with 17 bases between the two ends. Germline CDR1 reads SGHRS; CDR2 reads YFSETQ. This CDR3 comprises 13 residues. For the CDR3, the DNA is TGCGCCAGCACGGACACAGACTCAGGCGAGCAGTTCTTC. Amino acids: CASTDTDSGEQFF. The variable domain in full, completed from reference TRBV5-1 and TRBJ2-1, reads KAGVTQTPRYLIKTRGQQVTLSCSPISGHRSVSWYQQTPGQGLQFLFEYFSETQRNKGNFPGRFSGRQFSNSRSEMNVSTLELGDSALYLCASTDTDSGEQFFGPGTRLTVL.

This clone was recorded only once. The rearrangement uses TRBV28 and TRBJ2-5; D perhaps matches TRBD1 (6 bases). The CDR3 runs 15 residues. From germline, CDR1 is MDHEN and CDR2 SYDVKM. V was cut by 4 bases and J by 5 bases, with 17 bases left in between. This chain's CDR3 is CASSSTGSTAETQYF. In DNA, the CDR3 is TGTGCCAGCAGTTCAACAGGGAGTACTGCTGAGACCCAGTACTTC.

The CDR3 here is CASSLGAAGEETQYF. The CDR3 DNA reads TGTGCCAGCAGCTTGGGAGCGGCGGGGGAAGAGACCCAGTACTTC. The chain couples TRBV7-2 to TRBJ2-5; 7 nucleotides line up with TRBD2. Germline CDR1 SGHTA, CDR2 FQGNSA. V gave up 3 bases and J gave up 3 bases; unmatched junction bases: 7. This CDR3 comprises 15 residues.

The chain combines TRBV5-1 with TRBJ1-1, with TRBD1 identical over 12 bases. CDR1 is SGHRS and CDR2 is YFSETQ in the germline V gene. The J segment lost 1 base and the V segment lost 2 bases, leaving 9 bases of the junction unmatched. The CDR3 is made up of 18 amino acids. CDR3 loop: CASSLLPPGQGANTEAFF. CDR3 bases: TGCGCCAGCAGCTTATTACCCCCGGGACAGGGGGCGAACACTGAAGCTTTCTTT.

This chain joins TRBV9 and TRBJ1-5, with D maybe TRBD1 (5 bases). Germline loops: CDR1 SGDLS, CDR2 YYNGEE. V was shortened by 7 bases and J by 5 bases, with 10 bases between the two germline ends. The CDR3 sequence is 12 residues long. CDR3 sequence reads: CASGQGDQPQHF. CDR3 DNA: TGTGCCAGCGGCCAGGGTGATCAGCCCCAGCATTTT.

The chain links TRBV11-3 to TRBJ2-5; the D call may be TRBD1 or TRBD2 (5 bases each). The V and J ends lost 5 bases and 1 base respectively, with 11 bases between them. Germline V CDR1 and CDR2: SGHNT, YENEEA. The CDR3 runs to 14 residues. The CDR3 spells CASSLGGGQETQYF. In DNA, the CDR3 is TGTGCCAGCAGCCTGGGTGGGGGCCAAGAGACCCAGTACTTC.

The genes are TRBV28 and TRBJ1-5; possibly TRBD1 for D (5 bases). This CDR3 is built from 17 residues. V was shortened by 4 bases and J by 7 bases, with 23 bases between the two germline ends. The germline V gene has CDR1 MDHEN and CDR2 SYDVKM. The CDR3 nucleotides read TGTGCCAGCAGTTCCAAAGGCGGACAAACTTGGGGCCAGCCCCAGCATTTT. Its translation is CASSSKGGQTWGQPQHF.

The chain uses TRBV2 and TRBJ1-2, with 9 positions matching TRBD1. V shed 8 bases, J shed 8 bases, and the junction held 6 bases outside the gene matches. Germline CDR1 SNHLY, CDR2 FYNNEI. CDR3 length: 12 residues. CDR3 nucleotide sequence: TGTGCCAGCGGACAGGGGCGGGAGGGCTACACCTTC. Residues: CASGQGREGYTF.

This chain joins TRBV11-2 and TRBJ2-4; D perhaps matches TRBD2 (6 bases). CDR1 SGHAT and CDR2 FQNNGV come from the germline V gene. This CDR3 is built from 15 residues. Trimming left V 4 bases short and J 8 bases short, with 18 bases between. CDR3 sequence reads: CASSSQADPGDIQYF. For the CDR3, the DNA is TGTGCCAGCAGCTCCCAGGCGGATCCGGGGGACATTCAGTACTTC.

The chain joins TRBV7-8 to TRBJ2-3, with 9 bases lining up with TRBD2. CDR1 and CDR2 from the germline V gene are SGHVS and FQNEAQ. The V gene end was trimmed by 1 base and the J gene end by 3 bases; junction bases not matched to a gene: 5. The CDR3 runs to 16 residues. For the CDR3, the DNA is TGTGCCAGCAGCTTAGTAGCGGGAGTGGGGACAGATACGCAGTATTTT. As protein: CASSLVAGVGTDTQYF.

The chain joins TRBV27 to TRBJ1-3; 8 positions agree with TRBD1. V gave up 6 bases and J gave up 0 bases; unmatched junction bases: 10. The length of the CDR3 is 17 residues. The germline V gene encodes CDR1 MNHEY and CDR2 SMNVEV (reference sequence). The CDR3 DNA reads as TGTGCCAGCAGGCAAACAGGGGGGCGCGCCTCTGGAAACACCATATATTTT. Protein product: CASRQTGGRASGNTIYF.

The CDR3 is CASRKPTGGGGAFF. The CDR3 coding sequence is TGTGCCAGCCGAAAACCAACAGGGGGCGGAGGAGCTTTCTTT. The J gene is TRBJ1-1, the V gene TRBV2, with 9 bases identical to TRBD1. Trimming at V came to 8 bases and at J to 10 bases, leaving 14 bases not matched to a gene. Germline assignment: CDR1 SNHLY and CDR2 FYNNEI. The length of the CDR3 is 14 residues.

This clone is a singleton in its sample. This chain joins TRBV28 and TRBJ1-2; D ambiguous. The CDR3 runs to 14 residues. The germline V gene has CDR1 MDHEN and CDR2 SYDVKM. V was shortened by 8 bases and J by 8 bases, with 21 bases between the two germline ends. The CDR3 coding sequence is TGTGCCAGCTCGTATAGTTCGAATCTGGTCGGCTACACCTTC. It codes for CASSYSSNLVGYTF.

The CDR3 region is CASRGNRNTEAFF. The CDR3 nucleotides read TGTGCCAGCAGAGGTAATCGGAACACTGAAGCTTTCTTT. The chain is built from TRBV2 and TRBJ1-1, with D unclear. V was clipped by 6 bases and J by 1 base, with 9 bases between them. This CDR3 has 13 amino acids. CDR1 is SNHLY and CDR2 is FYNNEI in the germline V gene.

The J gene is TRBJ2-7, the V gene TRBV3-1 (or the pseudogene TRBV3-2); 8 nucleotides align to TRBD2. This CDR3 has 15 amino acids. J gave up 4 bases and V 1 base, and 6 bases lay outside the gene matches. From germline, CDR1 is LGHDT and CDR2 YNNKEL (reference sequence). DNA of the CDR3: TGTGCCAGCAGCCAAGTCGCGGGAGGAGTGTACGAGCAGTACTTC. It translates to CASSQVAGGVYEQYF.

This clone was seen only a few times. Other DNA variants within this sample encode the same CDR3. V gene TRBV12-3 or TRBV12-4 combines with J gene TRBJ2-7; D is unclear. V lost 5 bases, J lost 3 bases, and 5 bases lay in between. The CDR3 is made up of 11 amino acids. The CDR3 coding sequence is TGTGCCAGCAGTCTCTACTACGAGCAGTACTTC. It translates to CASSLYYEQYF.

The rearrangement links TRBV20-1 to TRBJ2-7; TRBD2 matches at 7 bases. CDR1 is DFQATT and CDR2 is SNEGSKA in the germline V gene (reference sequence). The CDR3 totals 18 residues. The junction had 18 bases not matched to a gene; V was cut back by 3 bases and J by 1 base. This CDR3 reads CSASRFVAGRPSSYEQYF. CDR3 nucleotides: TGCAGTGCTAGTCGATTCGTAGCGGGCCGACCCTCATCCTACGAGCAGTACTTC.

This clone appeared once. V gene TRBV24-1 combines with J gene TRBJ2-7, with unresolved D. The V gene lost 3 bases and the J gene lost 6 bases, with 8 bases spanning the gap. Germline values: CDR1 KGHDR, CDR2 SFDVKD. The CDR3 has 12 amino acids. The CDR3 DNA reads as TGTGCCACCAGTGATCCCTTTCGCGAGCAGTACTTC. Its translation is CATSDPFREQYF.

V gene TRBV6-5 combines with J gene TRBJ1-5; no reliable D call. V was trimmed by 6 bases and J by 0 bases, leaving 12 bases between them. This CDR3 has 15 residues. CDR1 and CDR2 (germline): MNHEY, SVGAGI. In nucleotides, the CDR3 is TGTGCCAGCAGACCCCGGTGGAATAGCAATCAGCCCCAGCATTTT. It codes for CASRPRWNSNQPQHF.

This clone was picked up one time. The chain has TRBV5-1 and TRBJ2-1, with 10 bases aligning to TRBD2. Unmatched junction bases numbered 4, after V lost 4 bases and J lost 6 bases. Germline lookup yields CDR1 SGHRS and CDR2 YFSETQ. This CDR3 has 14 amino acids. CDR3 DNA sequence: TGCGCCAGCAGCCCGGGACTAGCGCTCAATGAGCAGTTCTTC. It specifies CASSPGLALNEQFF.

The chain recombines TRBV5-1 with TRBJ2-7, with 15 bases lining up with TRBD2. V trimming: 4 bases; J trimming: 4 bases; junction bases outside the gene matches: 6. Germline assignment: CDR1 SGHRS and CDR2 YFSETQ. The CDR3 is 16 residues long. For the CDR3, the DNA is TGCGCCAGCAGCGGTGGGACTAGCGGGAGGAAATACGAGCAGTACTTC. Its translation: CASSGGTSGRKYEQYF.

This rearrangement joins TRBV7-9 to TRBJ1-2, with D unclear. V lost 3 bases and J lost 3, with 11 bases in between. CDR1 is SEHNR, CDR2 FQNEAQ, per germline (reference sequence). This CDR3 is built from 14 residues. For the CDR3, the DNA is TGTGCCAGCAGCTTCCCAGCACAATACTATGGCTACACCTTC. The encoded protein is CASSFPAQYYGYTF.

This chain uses TRBV6-5 with TRBJ1-2; TRBD1 agrees at 7 bases. Germline-derived CDR1 and CDR2 are MNHEY and SVGAGI. J gave up 7 bases and V 0 bases, and 5 bases lay outside the gene matches. This CDR3 contains 14 residues. Here the CDR3 DNA reads TGTGCCAGCAGTTACTCGAGAGGGGGCTTTGGCTACACCTTC. This encodes CASSYSRGGFGYTF.